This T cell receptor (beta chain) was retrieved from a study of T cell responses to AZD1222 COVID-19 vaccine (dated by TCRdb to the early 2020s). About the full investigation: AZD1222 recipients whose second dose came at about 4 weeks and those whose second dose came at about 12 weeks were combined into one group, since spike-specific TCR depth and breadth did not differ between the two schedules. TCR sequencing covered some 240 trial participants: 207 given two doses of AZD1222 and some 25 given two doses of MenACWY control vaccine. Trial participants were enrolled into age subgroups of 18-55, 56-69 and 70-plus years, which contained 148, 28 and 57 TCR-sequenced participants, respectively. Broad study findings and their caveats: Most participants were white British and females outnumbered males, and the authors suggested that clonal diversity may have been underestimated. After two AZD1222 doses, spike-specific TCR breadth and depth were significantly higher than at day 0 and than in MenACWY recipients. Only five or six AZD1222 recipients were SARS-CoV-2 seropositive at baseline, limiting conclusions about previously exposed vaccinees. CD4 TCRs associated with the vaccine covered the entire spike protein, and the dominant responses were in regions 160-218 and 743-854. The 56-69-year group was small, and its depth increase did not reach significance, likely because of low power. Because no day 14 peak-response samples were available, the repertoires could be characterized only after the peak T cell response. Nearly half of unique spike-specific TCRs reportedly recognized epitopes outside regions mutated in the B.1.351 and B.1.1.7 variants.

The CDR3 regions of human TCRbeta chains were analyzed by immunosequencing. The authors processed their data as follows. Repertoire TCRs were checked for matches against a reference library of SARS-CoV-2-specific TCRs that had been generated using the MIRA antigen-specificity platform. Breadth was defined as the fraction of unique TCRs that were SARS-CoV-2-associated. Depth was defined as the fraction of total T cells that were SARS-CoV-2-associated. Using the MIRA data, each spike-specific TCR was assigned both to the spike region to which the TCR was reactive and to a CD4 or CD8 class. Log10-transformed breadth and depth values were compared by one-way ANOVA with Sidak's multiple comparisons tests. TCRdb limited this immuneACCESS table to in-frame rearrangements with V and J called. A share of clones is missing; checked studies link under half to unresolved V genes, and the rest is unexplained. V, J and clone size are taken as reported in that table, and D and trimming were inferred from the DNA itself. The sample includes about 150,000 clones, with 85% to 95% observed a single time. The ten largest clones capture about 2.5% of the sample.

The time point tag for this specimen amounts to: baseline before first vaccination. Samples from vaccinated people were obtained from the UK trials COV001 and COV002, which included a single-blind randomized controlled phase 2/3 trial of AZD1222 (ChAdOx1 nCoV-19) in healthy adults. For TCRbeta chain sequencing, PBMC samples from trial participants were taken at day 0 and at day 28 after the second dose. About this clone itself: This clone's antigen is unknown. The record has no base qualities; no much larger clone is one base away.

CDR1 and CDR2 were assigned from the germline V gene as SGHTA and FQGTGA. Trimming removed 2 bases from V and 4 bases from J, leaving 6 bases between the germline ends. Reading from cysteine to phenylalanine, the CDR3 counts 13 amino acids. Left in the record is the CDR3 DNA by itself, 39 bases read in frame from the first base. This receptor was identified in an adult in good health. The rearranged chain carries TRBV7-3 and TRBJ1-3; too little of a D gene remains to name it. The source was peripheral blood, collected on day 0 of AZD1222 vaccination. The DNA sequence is TGTGCCAGCAGCTTATATTTCGGAAACACCATATATTTT. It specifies CASSLYFGNTIYF.